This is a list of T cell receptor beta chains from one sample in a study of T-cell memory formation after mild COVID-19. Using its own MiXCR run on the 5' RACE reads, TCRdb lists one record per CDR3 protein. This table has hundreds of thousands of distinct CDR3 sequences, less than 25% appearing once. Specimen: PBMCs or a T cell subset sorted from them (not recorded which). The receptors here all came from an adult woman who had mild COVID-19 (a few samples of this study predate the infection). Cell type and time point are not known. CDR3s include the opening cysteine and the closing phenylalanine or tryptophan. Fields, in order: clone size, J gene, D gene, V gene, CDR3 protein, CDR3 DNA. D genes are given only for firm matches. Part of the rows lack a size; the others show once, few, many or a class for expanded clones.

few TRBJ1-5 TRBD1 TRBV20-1 CSASLQGAGNQPQHF TGCAGTGCTTCACTACAGGGGGCTGGCAATCAGCCCCAGCATTTT
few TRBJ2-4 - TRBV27 CASSWGHQAKNIQYF TGTGCCAGCAGTTGGGGCCACCAAGCCAAAAACATTCAGTACTTC
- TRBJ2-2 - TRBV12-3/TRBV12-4 CASSLEGTEKELFF TGTGCCAGCAGTTTAGAGGGGACCGAAAAGGAGCTGTTTTTT
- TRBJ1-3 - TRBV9 CASSLLAGLMVGNTIYF TGTGCCAGCAGCCTCCTGGCGGGTCTTATGGTTGGAAACACCATATATTTT
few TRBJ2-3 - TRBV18 CASSPGQVRTDTQYF TGTGCCAGCTCGCCGGGGCAGGTGAGGACAGATACGCAGTATTTT
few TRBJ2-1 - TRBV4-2 CASSQDVAAFYNEQFF TGTGCCAGCAGCCAAGATGTGGCTGCTTTCTACAATGAGCAGTTCTTC
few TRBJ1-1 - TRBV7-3 CASSSLYERGGTEAFF TGTGCCAGCAGTTCCCTCTATGAACGGGGGGGCACTGAAGCTTTCTTT
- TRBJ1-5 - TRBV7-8 CASSLGGFGDQPQHF TGTGCCAGCAGCTTAGGAGGGTTCGGGGATCAGCCCCAGCATTTT
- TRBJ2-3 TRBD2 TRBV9 CASSVGGGLAGFTDTQYF TGTGCCAGCAGCGTAGGAGGGGGACTAGCGGGTTTCACAGATACGCAGTATTTT
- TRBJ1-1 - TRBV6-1 CASSEGDGGVTEAFF TGTGCCAGCAGTGAGGGTGACGGAGGGGTCACTGAAGCTTTCTTT
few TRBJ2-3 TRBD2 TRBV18 CASSQTERGAHTDTQYF TGTGCCAGCTCACAAACGGAGCGGGGGGCCCACACAGATACGCAGTATTTT
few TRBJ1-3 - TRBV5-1 CASSPQDSGNTIYF TGCGCCAGCAGCCCGCAAGACTCTGGAAACACCATATATTTT
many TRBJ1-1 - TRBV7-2 CASSPGLGTEAFF TGTGCCAGCAGCCCTGGTTTAGGGACTGAAGCTTTCTTT
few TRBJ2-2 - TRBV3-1 CASSQDLSYGELFF TGTGCCAGCAGCCAAGATCTGAGCTACGGGGAGCTGTTTTTT
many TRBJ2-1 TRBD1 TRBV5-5 CASSGQGTYNEQFF TGTGCCAGCTCCGGACAGGGCACCTACAATGAGCAGTTCTTC
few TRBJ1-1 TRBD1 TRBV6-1 CASSQGGSINTEAFF TGTGCCAGCAGTCAGGGGGGGAGCATTAACACTGAAGCTTTCTTT
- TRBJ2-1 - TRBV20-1 CSATERYEQFF TGCAGTGCTACGGAGAGGTATGAGCAGTTCTTC
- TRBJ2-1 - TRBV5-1 CASSLGGVRYEQFF TGCGCCAGCAGCTTGGGAGGGGTAAGGTATGAGCAGTTCTTC
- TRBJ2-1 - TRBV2 CASRRDLPNEQFF TGTGCCAGCAGACGGGATCTCCCCAATGAGCAGTTCTTC
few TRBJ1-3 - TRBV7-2 CASSLALGSGNTIYF TGTGCCAGCAGCCTAGCGCTGGGTTCTGGAAACACCATATATTTT
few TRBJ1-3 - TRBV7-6 CASSFQGAGNTIYF TGTGCCAGCAGCTTTCAGGGAGCTGGAAACACCATATATTTT
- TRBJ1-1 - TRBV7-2 CASSLDPGVTEAFF TGTGCCAGCAGCTTAGATCCGGGAGTCACTGAAGCTTTCTTT
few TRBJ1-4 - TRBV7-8 CASSSRKLFF TGTGCCAGCAGCTCTCGAAAACTGTTTTTT
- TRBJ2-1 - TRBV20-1 CSARARGIPNEQFF TGCAGTGCTAGAGCTAGAGGAATCCCCAATGAGCAGTTCTTC
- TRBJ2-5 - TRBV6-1 CASSTTSSQTQYF TGTGCCAGCAGCACGACATCCTCGCAGACCCAGTACTTC
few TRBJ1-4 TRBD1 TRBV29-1 CSVTGTNEKLFF TGCAGCGTGACAGGGACTAATGAAAAACTGTTTTTT
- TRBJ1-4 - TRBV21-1 CASSKGSGAANEKLFF TGTGCCAGCAGCAAAGGTTCAGGGGCGGCTAATGAAAAACTGTTTTTT
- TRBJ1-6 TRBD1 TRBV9 CASSVETGGLSPLHF TGTGCCAGCAGCGTGGAGACAGGGGGTTTGTCACCCCTCCACTTT
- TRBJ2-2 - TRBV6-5 CASSYFVGGTGELFF TGTGCCAGCAGTTATTTCGTAGGGGGGACCGGGGAGCTGTTTTTT
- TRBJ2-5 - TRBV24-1 CATSETQYF TGTGCCACCAGCGAGACCCAGTACTTC
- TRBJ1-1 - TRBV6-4 CASSDGGVRAFF TGTGCCAGCAGTGACGGAGGGGTAAGAGCTTTCTTT
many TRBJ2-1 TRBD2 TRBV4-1 CASSQGRGNEQFF TGCGCCAGCAGCCAAGGGCGGGGGAATGAGCAGTTCTTC
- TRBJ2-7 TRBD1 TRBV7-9 CASSLVGRQGLNEQYF TGTGCCAGCAGCTTAGTAGGGAGACAGGGTCTCAACGAGCAGTACTTC
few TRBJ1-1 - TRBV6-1 CASSAVGGANTEAFF TGTGCCAGCAGTGCGGTTGGTGGGGCGAACACTGAAGCTTTCTTT
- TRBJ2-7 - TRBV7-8 CASSSYGAGRLRSYEQYF TGTGCCAGCAGCTCATACGGGGCTGGGAGGCTTCGCTCCTACGAGCAGTACTTC
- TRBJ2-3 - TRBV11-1 CASSPHSLDTQYF TGTGCCAGCAGCCCCCACTCGTTAGATACGCAGTATTTT
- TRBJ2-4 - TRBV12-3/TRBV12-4 CASSLALGTTENIQYF TGTGCCAGCAGTTTAGCCTTAGGGACAACCGAAAACATTCAGTACTTC
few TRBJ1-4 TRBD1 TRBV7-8 CASSLRASGQDFGKLFF TGTGCCAGCAGCCTTCGTGCTTCGGGACAGGATTTCGGAAAACTGTTTTTT
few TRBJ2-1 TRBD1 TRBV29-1 CSGRRQGREQFF TGCAGCGGGAGACGACAGGGACGTGAGCAGTTCTTC
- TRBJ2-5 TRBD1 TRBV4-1 CASSRPGQAIPGGETQYF TGCGCCAGCAGCCGGCCGGGACAGGCTATTCCCGGGGGAGAGACCCAGTACTTC
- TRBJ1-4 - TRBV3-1 CASSQHGQNEKLFF TGTGCCAGCAGCCAACACGGACAGAATGAAAAACTGTTTTTT
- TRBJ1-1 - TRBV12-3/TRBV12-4 CASSIGTRSAEAFF TGTGCCAGCAGTATCGGGACAAGGTCCGCTGAAGCTTTCTTT
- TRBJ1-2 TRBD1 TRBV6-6 CASSPPGQGGYTF TGTGCCAGCAGTCCTCCGGGACAGGGAGGCTACACCTTC
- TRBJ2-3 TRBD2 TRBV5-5 CVSRQGLGDVNAQYF TGTGTTTCCAGGCAGGGACTAGGGGATGTTAACGCGCAGTATTTT
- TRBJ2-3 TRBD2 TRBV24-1 CATSESSGRTTDTQYF TGTGCCACCAGTGAATCTAGCGGGAGGACCACAGATACGCAGTATTTT
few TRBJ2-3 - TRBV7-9 CASTGADTQYF TGTGCCAGTACGGGGGCAGATACGCAGTATTTT
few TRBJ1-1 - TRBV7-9 CASRSNREGPEAFF TGTGCCAGCAGGTCGAACAGGGAAGGGCCTGAAGCTTTCTTT
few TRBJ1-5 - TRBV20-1 CSASKGTIPGDQPQHF TGCAGTGCTAGTAAGGGGACGATACCCGGAGATCAGCCCCAGCATTTT
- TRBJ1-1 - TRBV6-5 CASSFVPREPTEAFF TGTGCCAGCAGTTTCGTCCCTAGGGAGCCCACTGAAGCTTTCTTT
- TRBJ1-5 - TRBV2 CASSESFTGELFRQPQHF TGTGCCAGCAGTGAATCGTTCACCGGGGAACTTTTCCGGCAGCCCCAGCATTTT
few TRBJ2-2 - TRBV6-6 CASSRTELNTGELFF TGTGCCAGCAGTAGGACAGAATTAAACACCGGGGAGCTGTTTTTT
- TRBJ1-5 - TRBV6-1 CAIRGTGTPGGQPQHF TGTGCCATCAGAGGAACCGGGACACCCGGCGGGCAGCCCCAGCATTTT
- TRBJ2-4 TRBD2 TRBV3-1 CASSHPSGGKNIQYF TGTGCCAGCAGCCACCCTAGCGGGGGAAAAAACATTCAGTACTTC
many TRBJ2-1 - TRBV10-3 CAISEFQGNEQFF TGTGCCATCAGTGAGTTCCAGGGAAATGAGCAGTTCTTC
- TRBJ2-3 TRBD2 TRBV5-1 CASSYGGATDTQYF TGCGCCAGCAGCTACGGGGGGGCCACAGATACGCAGTATTTT
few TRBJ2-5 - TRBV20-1 CSARTVEGETQYF TGCAGTGCCCGGACAGTTGAGGGCGAGACCCAGTACTTC
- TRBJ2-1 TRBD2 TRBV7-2 CASSGTTSGRANTEQFF TGTGCCAGCAGCGGAACTACTAGCGGGAGGGCCAACACTGAGCAGTTCTTC
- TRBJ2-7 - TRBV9 CASSVDTGTYEQYF TGTGCCAGCAGCGTAGATACAGGGACCTACGAGCAGTACTTC
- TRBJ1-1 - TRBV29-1 CSVAFATYTEAFF TGCAGCGTTGCGTTTGCCACCTACACTGAAGCTTTCTTT